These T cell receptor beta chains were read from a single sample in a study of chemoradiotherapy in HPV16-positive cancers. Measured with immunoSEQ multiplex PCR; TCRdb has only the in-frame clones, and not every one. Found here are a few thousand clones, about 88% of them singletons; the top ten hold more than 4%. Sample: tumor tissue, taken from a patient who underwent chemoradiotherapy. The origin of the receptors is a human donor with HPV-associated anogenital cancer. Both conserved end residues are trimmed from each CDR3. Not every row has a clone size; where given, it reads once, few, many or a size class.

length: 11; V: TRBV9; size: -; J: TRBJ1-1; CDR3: ASSGDAVGEAF
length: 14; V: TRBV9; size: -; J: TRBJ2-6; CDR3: ASSVALGPGANVLT
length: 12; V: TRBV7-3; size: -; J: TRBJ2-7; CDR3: ASSYAGGRGEQY
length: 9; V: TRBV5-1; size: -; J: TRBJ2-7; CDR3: ASSQSYEQY
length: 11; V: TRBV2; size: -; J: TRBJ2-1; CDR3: ASSGAGGGEQF
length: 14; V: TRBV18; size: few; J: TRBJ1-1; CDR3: ASSLRDRGLNTEAF
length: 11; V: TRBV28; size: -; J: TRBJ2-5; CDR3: ASSLAGGETQY
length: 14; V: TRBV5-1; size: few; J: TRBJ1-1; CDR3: ASSLGQGQWYTEAF
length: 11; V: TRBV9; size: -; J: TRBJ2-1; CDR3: ASSVGQPNEQF
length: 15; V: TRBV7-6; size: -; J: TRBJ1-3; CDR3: ASSLSGGQFSGNTIY
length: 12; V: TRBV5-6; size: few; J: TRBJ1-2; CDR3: ASSLRTRNYGYT
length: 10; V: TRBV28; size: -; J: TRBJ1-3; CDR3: ASSLGRDNIY
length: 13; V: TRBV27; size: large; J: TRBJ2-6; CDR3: ASSLTGGGANVLT
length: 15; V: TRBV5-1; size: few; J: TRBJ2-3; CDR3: ASSPGLAGTSTDTQY
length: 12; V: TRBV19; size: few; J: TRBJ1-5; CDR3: ASSRGFGNQPQH
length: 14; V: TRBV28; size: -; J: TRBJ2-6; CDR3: ASMGGQFSGANVLT
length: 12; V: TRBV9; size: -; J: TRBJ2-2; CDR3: ASRVAANTGELF
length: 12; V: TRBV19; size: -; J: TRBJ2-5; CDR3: ASSITGTQETQY
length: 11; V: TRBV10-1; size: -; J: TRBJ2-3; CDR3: ASSESGREAQY
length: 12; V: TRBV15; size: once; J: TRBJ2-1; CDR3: ATSREAGRGEQF
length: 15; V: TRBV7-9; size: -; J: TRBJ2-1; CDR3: ASSPQSLAGPYNEQF
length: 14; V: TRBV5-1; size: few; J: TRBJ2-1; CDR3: ASSLGVGATYNEQF
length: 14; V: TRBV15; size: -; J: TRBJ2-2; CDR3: ATSRGLAGSTGELF
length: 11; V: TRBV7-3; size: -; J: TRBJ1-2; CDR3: ASSLLGAYGYT
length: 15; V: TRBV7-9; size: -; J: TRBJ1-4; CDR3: ASSLNLGDRRNEKLF
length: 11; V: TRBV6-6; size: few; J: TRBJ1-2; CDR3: ASSESGADGYT
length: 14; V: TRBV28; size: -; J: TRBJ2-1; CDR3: ASSLAGPDSPNEQF
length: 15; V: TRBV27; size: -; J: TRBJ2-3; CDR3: ASSLLLTHRRTDTQY
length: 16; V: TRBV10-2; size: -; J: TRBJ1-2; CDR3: ASSESSGQGGSNYGYT
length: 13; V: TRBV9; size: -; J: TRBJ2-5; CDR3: ASSLRQGAEETQY
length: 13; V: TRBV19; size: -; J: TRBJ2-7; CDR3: ASSLRASGSHEQY
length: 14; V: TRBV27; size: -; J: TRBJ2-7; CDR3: ASRLLTSGRTYEQY
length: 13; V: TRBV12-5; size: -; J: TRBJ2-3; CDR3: ASGLKQGGADTQY
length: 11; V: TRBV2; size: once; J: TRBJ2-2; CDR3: ASSRGITGELF
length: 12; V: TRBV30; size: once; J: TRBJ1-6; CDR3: AWSVGNNNSPLH
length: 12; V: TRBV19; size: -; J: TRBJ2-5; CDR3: ASSRTSGGVTQY
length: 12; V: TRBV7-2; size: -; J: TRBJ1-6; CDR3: ASSLDSSVSPLH
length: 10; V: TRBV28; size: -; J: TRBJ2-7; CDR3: ASSLTAYEQY
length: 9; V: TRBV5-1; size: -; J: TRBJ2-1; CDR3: ASSWGNEQF
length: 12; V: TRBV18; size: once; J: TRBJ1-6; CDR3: ASSRDRQENPPH
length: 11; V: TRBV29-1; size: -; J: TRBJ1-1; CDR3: SVHRDRGTEAF
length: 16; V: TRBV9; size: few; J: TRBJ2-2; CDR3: ASSVPQRERLNTGELF
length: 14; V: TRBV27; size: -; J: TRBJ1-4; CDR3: ASSFSGTGVGEKLF
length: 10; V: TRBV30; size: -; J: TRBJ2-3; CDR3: AWSVSSDTQY
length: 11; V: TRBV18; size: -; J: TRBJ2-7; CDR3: ASSPEATYEQY
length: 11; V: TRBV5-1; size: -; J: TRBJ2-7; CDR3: ASSPGLDYEQY
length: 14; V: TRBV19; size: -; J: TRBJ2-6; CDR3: ASSIAGDSGANVLT
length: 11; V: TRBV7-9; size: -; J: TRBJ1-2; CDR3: ASSLAANYGYT
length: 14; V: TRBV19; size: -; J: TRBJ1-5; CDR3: ASTPRGLGRNQPQH
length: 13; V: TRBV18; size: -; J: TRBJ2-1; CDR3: ASSPPVGSYNEQF
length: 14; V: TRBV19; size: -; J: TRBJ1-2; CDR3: ASSMTLGQGVRGYT
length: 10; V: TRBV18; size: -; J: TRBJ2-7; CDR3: ASSSTGDEQY
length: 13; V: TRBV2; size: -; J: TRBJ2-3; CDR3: ASSTRDPSTDTQY
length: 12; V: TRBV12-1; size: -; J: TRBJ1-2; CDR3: ASSFMSLSYGYT